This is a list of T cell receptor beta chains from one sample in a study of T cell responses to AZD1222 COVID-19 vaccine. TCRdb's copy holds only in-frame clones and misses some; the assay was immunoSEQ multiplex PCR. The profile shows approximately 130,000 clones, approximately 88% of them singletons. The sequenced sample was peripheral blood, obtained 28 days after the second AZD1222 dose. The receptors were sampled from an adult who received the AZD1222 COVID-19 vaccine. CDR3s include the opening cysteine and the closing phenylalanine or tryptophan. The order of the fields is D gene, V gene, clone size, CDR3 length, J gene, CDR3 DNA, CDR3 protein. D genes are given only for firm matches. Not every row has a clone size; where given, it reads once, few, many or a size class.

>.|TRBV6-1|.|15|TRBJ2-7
TGTGCCAGCAGTGAAGGTCGAGCCAATCACTACGAGCAGTACTTC
CASSEGRANHYEQYF
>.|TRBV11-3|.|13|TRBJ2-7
TGTGCCAGCAGCGGACGTACCTCCTACGAGCAGTACTTC
CASSGRTSYEQYF
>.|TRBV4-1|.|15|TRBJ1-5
TGCGCCAGCAGCCAAGATTCAGGGTTCAATCAGCCCCAGCATTTT
CASSQDSGFNQPQHF
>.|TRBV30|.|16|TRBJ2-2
TGTGCCTGGAGCGCTTGGGGATTTGAGAACACCGGGGAGCTGTTTTTT
CAWSAWGFENTGELFF
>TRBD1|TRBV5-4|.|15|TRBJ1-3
TGTGCCAGCAGCGACCCGACAGGGGAAGGAAACACCATATATTTT
CASSDPTGEGNTIYF
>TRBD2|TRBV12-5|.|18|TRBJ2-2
TGTGCTAGTGGTTTTCGATCTGGACTAGCGGGGGCTAAAGGGGAGCTGTTTTTT
CASGFRSGLAGAKGELFF
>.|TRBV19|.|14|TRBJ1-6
TGTGCCAGTAGCCGGAAGGGGTATAATTCACCCCTCCACTTT
CASSRKGYNSPLHF
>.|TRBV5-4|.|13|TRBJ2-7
TGTGCCAGCAGCTTGCCTGGGGTGGACGAGCAGTACTTC
CASSLPGVDEQYF
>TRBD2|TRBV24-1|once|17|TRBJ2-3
TGTGCCACCAGTGATGCGACTAGCGGGGCTAGCACAGATACGCAGTATTTT
CATSDATSGASTDTQYF
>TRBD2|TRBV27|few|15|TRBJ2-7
TGTGCCAGCAGTCCCAGCGGGGGCTACTCCTACGAGCAGTACTTC
CASSPSGGYSYEQYF
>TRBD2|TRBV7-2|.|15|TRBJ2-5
TGTGCCAGCAGCTTCCAGCGGGGGGAGCAAGAGACCCAGTACTTC
CASSFQRGEQETQYF
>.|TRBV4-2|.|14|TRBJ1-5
TGTGCCAGCAGCCAAGGACAGGAAGGTCAGCCCCAGCATTTT
CASSQGQEGQPQHF
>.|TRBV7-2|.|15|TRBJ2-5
TGTGCCAGCAGCTTACAAGGGGGGACGGCAGAGACCCAGTACTTC
CASSLQGGTAETQYF
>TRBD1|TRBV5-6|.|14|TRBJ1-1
TGTGCCAGCAGCTGGGGGACAGGGAACACTGAAGCTTTCTTT
CASSWGTGNTEAFF
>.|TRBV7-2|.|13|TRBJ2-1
TGTGCCAGCAGCTTAGCAGCCTACAATGAGCAGTTCTTC
CASSLAAYNEQFF
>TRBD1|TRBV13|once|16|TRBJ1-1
TGTGCCAGCAGCTTGACAGGGCGCGTTATGGGCACTGAAGCTTTCTTT
CASSLTGRVMGTEAFF
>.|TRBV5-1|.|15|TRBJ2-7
TGCGCCAGCAGCTTTGGGGCCCCCGTAACCTACGAGCAGTACTTC
CASSFGAPVTYEQYF
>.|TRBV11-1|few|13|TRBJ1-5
TGTGCCAGCAGCTTAGCTGGCGGTCAGCCCCAGCATTTT
CASSLAGGQPQHF
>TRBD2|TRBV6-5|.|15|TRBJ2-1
TGTGCCAGCAGTTACTCCCTAGCGGGAGGGACCGAGCAGTTCTTC
CASSYSLAGGTEQFF
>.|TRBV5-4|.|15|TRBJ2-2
TGTGCCAGCAGCTCCGGGACAACGAACACCGGGGAGCTGTTTTTT
CASSSGTTNTGELFF
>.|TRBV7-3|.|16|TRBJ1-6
TGTGCCAGCAGCAGGCAGGGGCCGGGGAATAATTCACCCCTCCACTTT
CASSRQGPGNNSPLHF
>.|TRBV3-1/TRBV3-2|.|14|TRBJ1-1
TGTGCCAGCAGCCTCAGGACGGAGAACACTGAAGCTTTCTTT
CASSLRTENTEAFF
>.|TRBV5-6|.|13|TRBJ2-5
TGTGCCAGCAGCTTGGACCGAGGAGAGACCCAGTACTTC
CASSLDRGETQYF
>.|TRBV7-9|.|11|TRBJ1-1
TGTGCCAGCGGACGGAACACTGAAGCTTTCTTT
CASGRNTEAFF
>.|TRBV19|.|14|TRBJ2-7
.
CASSAFGNGYEQYF
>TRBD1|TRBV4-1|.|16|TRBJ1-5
TGCGCCAGCAGCCAAGATGGGCAGGGGGCGGATCAGCCCCAGCATTTT
CASSQDGQGADQPQHF